Included here is one T cell receptor beta chain sequence, with context. Its target is not known. The read comes to an end 3 residues before the CDR3 does, leaving the germline J gene to fill in the end. This CDR3 region has 22 residues. J gave up 4 bases and V 3 bases, and 22 bases lay outside the gene matches. These data come from a study of Tregs in tolerant kidney transplant recipients. Overall study results and limits: Some patients' samples used different primers over time, so nucleotide sequences weren't comparable. Donor-specific Treg expansion exceeded global Treg expansion in tolerant patients, suggesting antigen drive.

Only in-frame clones appear in the TCRdb table, and some are missing; sequencing was by immunoSEQ multiplex PCR. The table counts roughly 34,000 clones; about 8.1% lies in the top ten. V gene TRBV7-1 combines with J gene TRBJ2-1; 12 bases agree with TRBD2. TRBV7-1 is sorted into the ORF group, with uncertain function. The source is a human donor who received a combined kidney and bone marrow transplant. The sample was CD8+ T cells from blood, taken before the transplant. The part of the CDR3 DNA that was read is TGTGCCAGCAGCTCCCGCATGCCGACTAGCGGGAGTTCCGGGGACGCGTACAATGAG. Its translation is CASSSRMPTSGSSGDAYNE. The CDR3 reads in full as CASSSRMPTSGSSGDAYNEQFF.